A single sample gave rise to the 18 T cell receptor beta chains below, sequenced in a study of control samples from healthy donors and cancer patients. The method was immunoSEQ multiplex PCR; TCRdb's version includes in-frame clones alone and lacks a portion of them. The table lists some 130,000 clones, about 93% of them singletons. The sequenced material came from PBMCs. These receptors were taken from a man aged 45-65 years with head and neck cancer.

CDR3 nucleotide sequence: TGTGCCGGAGGGACTAGCGCATCCTACGAGCAGTACTTC. It yields the protein CAGGTSASYEQYF. This chain connects TRBV7-9 to TRBJ2-7; TRBD2 matches at 10 bases. V lost 11 bases, J lost 1 base, and 5 bases stayed unmatched. CDR3 size: 13 residues. Germline V gene lookup returns CDR1 SEHNR and CDR2 FQNEAQ (reference sequence).

The rearrangement uses TRBV24-1 and TRBJ2-3; unclear D gene. This CDR3 is built from 13 residues. Germline lookup yields CDR1 KGHDR and CDR2 SFDVKD. V shed 3 bases and J shed 1 base, with 4 bases lying between them. The CDR3 sequence is CATSDGGTDTQYF. The DNA of the CDR3 is TGTGCCACCAGTGATGGGGGCACAGATACGCAGTATTTT.

The chain uses TRBV2 and TRBJ1-1, with D uncertain. V was clipped by 4 bases and J by 11 bases, with 17 bases between them. Looked up from germline, CDR1 is SNHLY and CDR2 is FYNNEI. The length of the CDR3 is 13 residues. The CDR3 loop reads CASSGQTAIGAFF. CDR3 nucleotides: TGTGCCAGCAGTGGTCAAACAGCCATTGGGGCTTTCTTT.

The chain carries TRBV5-1 and TRBJ1-2, with a possible D match to TRBD1 (5 bases). Germline CDR1 and CDR2: SGHRS and YFSETQ. Trimming left V 3 bases short and J 4 bases short, with 10 bases between. The CDR3 consists of 13 residues. CDR3 region: CASSYEGPYGYTF. DNA for the CDR3: TGCGCCAGCAGCTATGAGGGGCCCTATGGCTACACCTTC. Supplemented by reference TRBV5-1 and TRBJ1-2, the full variable domain reads KAGVTQTPRYLIKTRGQQVTLSCSPISGHRSVSWYQQTPGQGLQFLFEYFSETQRNKGNFPGRFSGRQFSNSRSEMNVSTLELGDSALYLCASSYEGPYGYTFGSGTRLTVV.

The rearrangement uses TRBV7-2 and TRBJ2-1; 13 bases map to TRBD2. The V gene end was trimmed by 6 bases and the J gene end by 7 bases; junction bases not matched to a gene: 9. The CDR3 is made up of 16 amino acids. The germline V gene has CDR1 SGHTA and CDR2 FQGNSA. The CDR3 nucleotides read TGTGCCAGCAGGCGATTACTAGCGGGGGGGCTAAATGAGCAGTTCTTC. This gives the protein CASRRLLAGGLNEQFF.

The chain is built from TRBV2 and TRBJ1-2; 7 positions match TRBD1. Germline CDR1 and CDR2: SNHLY and FYNNEI. Trimming cost V 7 bases and J 7 bases; bases outside gene matches: 9. The length of the CDR3 is 13 residues. For the CDR3, the DNA is TGTGCCAGCAACGAGGGGGCGATCGCTGGCTACACCTTC. As protein: CASNEGAIAGYTF.

The gene calls are TRBV19 and TRBJ2-7, with D tentatively TRBD1 (5 bases). Germline V CDR1 and CDR2: LNHDA, SQIVND (reference sequence). V lost 11 bases, J lost 7 bases, and 18 bases lay in between. The CDR3 sequence is 12 residues long. CDR3 bases: TGTGCCTCCCGAGACAGAAACAGGGAGCAGTACTTC. Protein sequence: CASRDRNREQYF.

This clone was recorded once. The chain employs TRBV5-1 and TRBJ2-2, with D possibly matching TRBD2 (6 bases). V lost 2 bases and J 6 bases, leaving 17 bases between the germline ends. Germline lookup yields CDR1 SGHRS and CDR2 YFSETQ. The CDR3 totals 16 residues. The CDR3 DNA reads TGCGCCAGCAGCTTACCCGGGACTTCGGATCCCGGGGAGCTGTTTTTT. This encodes CASSLPGTSDPGELFF.

The chain combines TRBV3-1 (or the pseudogene TRBV3-2) with TRBJ2-1; possibly TRBD2 for D (5 bases). The germline V gene has CDR1 LGHDT and CDR2 YNNKEL (reference sequence). The CDR3 covers 15 residues. V was cut by 1 base and J by 4 bases, with 11 bases left in between. In nucleotides, the CDR3 is TGTGCCAGCAGCCAAGCGAGGGCCCCTTACAATGAGCAGTTCTTC. It yields the protein CASSQARAPYNEQFF.

The genes are TRBV19 and TRBJ2-5; 8 bases agree with TRBD1. Losses at the gene ends were 4 bases for V and 5 bases for J; bases not matched to a gene: 9. The CDR3 length is 15 residues. CDR1 and CDR2 (germline): LNHDA, SQIVND (reference sequence). The CDR3 DNA reads TGTGCCAGTAGTAAGGTCAGGGGGCATGGGGAGACCCAGTACTTC. Its protein is CASSKVRGHGETQYF.

This clone was detected once. In DNA form, the CDR3 reads TGTGCCAGCAGCTCCATAATGACAGGGATAGAGACCCAGTACTTC. This translates into CASSSIMTGIETQYF. The chain uses TRBV7-2 and TRBJ2-5; TRBD1 matches at 7 bases. V gave up 4 bases and J gave up 4 bases; unmatched junction bases: 9. The CDR3 consists of 15 residues. From germline, CDR1 is SGHTA and CDR2 FQGNSA.

The chain is built from TRBV7-2 and TRBJ2-2; D uncertain. Germline V gene sequence: CDR1 SGHTA, CDR2 FQGNSA. The V gene lost 5 bases and the J gene lost 10 bases, with 14 bases spanning the gap. This CDR3 contains 13 residues. CDR3 in amino acids: CASSLLRALELFF. CDR3 coding DNA: TGTGCCAGCAGCCTCCTAAGGGCGTTGGAGCTGTTTTTT.

This chain uses TRBV13 with TRBJ1-1, with unresolved D. This CDR3 spans 11 amino acids. CDR1 is PRHDT and CDR2 is FYEKMQ in the germline V gene (reference sequence). V gave up 1 base and J gave up 11 bases, with 8 bases separating them. The CDR3 loop is CASSLVADAFF. In nucleotides, the CDR3 is TGTGCCAGCAGCTTAGTCGCGGACGCTTTCTTT.

The rearrangement joins TRBV6-6 to TRBJ1-6; D is unresolved. CDR1 MNHNY and CDR2 SVGAGI come from the germline V gene (reference sequence). The V and J ends lost 0 bases and 7 bases respectively, with 10 bases between them. This CDR3 comprises 15 residues. The CDR3 DNA is TGTGCCAGCAGTTACTCGTTTAAGGAGAATTCACCCCTCCACTTT. Encoded protein: CASSYSFKENSPLHF.

V usage is TRBV7-3 and J usage is TRBJ2-3; D is possibly TRBD1 (7 bases). Germline-derived CDR1 and CDR2 are SGHTA and FQGTGA. CDR3 size: 12 residues. The V end lost 5 bases, the J end lost 7 bases, and 10 bases lay between the germline ends. CDR3: CASSPGGNTQYF. CDR3 DNA: TGTGCCAGCAGCCCAGGGGGGAATACGCAGTATTTT.

The chain is built from TRBV6-1 and TRBJ2-7; a weak D match, TRBD1 (6 bases). V dropped 0 bases and J dropped 3 bases, with 12 bases sitting between them. The CDR3 runs 15 residues. CDR1 and CDR2 from the germline V gene are MNHNS and SASEGT. DNA of the CDR3: TGTGCCAGCAGTGAAGCAACAGGGAGTGGCTACGAGCAGTACTTC. It translates to CASSEATGSGYEQYF.

The chain employs TRBV2 and TRBJ1-2; TRBD1 aligns across 8 bases. Germline V gene sequence: CDR1 SNHLY, CDR2 FYNNEI. The trim removed 5 bases at V and 4 bases at J, leaving 6 bases unmatched. CDR3 length: 14 amino acids. The CDR3 DNA is TGTGCCAGCAGTAGGACAGGGACACGCTATGGCTACACCTTC. Amino acids: CASSRTGTRYGYTF.

This chain links TRBV4-3 with TRBJ2-1; D gene uncertain. CDR1 is LGHNA and CDR2 is YSLEER in the germline V gene. This CDR3 has 13 residues. Deletions cut 4 bases from V and 7 bases from J, with 11 bases between. The CDR3 DNA reads as TGCGCCAGCAGCCGCGTCCCCTGGAATGAGCAGTTCTTC. This translates into CASSRVPWNEQFF.